This T cell receptor (beta chain) is from a study of T-cell reconstitution after alpha-beta-depleted transplantation in children. Points from the study as a whole: At around two months after transplant, the alpha-beta T cells were reportedly derived from several hundred expanded clones that came from non-depleted graft cells. Several patients had high TCRbeta diversity at day 60; it came from surviving recipient T cells and thymic progenitors. Hyperexpanded clones declined; after one year, newly produced T cells mostly supplied diversity.

Preparation of the TCRbeta library used unique molecular identifiers. In TCRdb, the PCR reads were re-called with MiXCR into one record per CDR3 protein. This sample has approximately 70,000 distinct CDR3 sequences, with 4% to 5% found just once. This clonotype has ten or more counts. Its antigen remains unidentified. The V end lost 8 bases, the J end lost 7 bases, and 21 bases lay between the germline ends. The V gene's germline CDR1 is SGHAT and CDR2 FQNNGV. This CDR3 contains 15 residues. This clonotype was sampled from a boy in the first two years of life who had a stem cell transplant for acute myeloid leukemia, so the T cells may come from the graft donor. Material: PBMCs, mostly from graft donor cells, obtained 180 days after TCRalphabeta/CD19-depleted stem cell transplant. The chain employs TRBV11-2 and TRBJ2-1; TRBD2 might be the D (6 bases). The CDR3 DNA reads TGTGCCAGCGGTCTTAGCGGAGACTTCTGGAATGAGCAGTTCTTC. As protein: CASGLSGDFWNEQFF.